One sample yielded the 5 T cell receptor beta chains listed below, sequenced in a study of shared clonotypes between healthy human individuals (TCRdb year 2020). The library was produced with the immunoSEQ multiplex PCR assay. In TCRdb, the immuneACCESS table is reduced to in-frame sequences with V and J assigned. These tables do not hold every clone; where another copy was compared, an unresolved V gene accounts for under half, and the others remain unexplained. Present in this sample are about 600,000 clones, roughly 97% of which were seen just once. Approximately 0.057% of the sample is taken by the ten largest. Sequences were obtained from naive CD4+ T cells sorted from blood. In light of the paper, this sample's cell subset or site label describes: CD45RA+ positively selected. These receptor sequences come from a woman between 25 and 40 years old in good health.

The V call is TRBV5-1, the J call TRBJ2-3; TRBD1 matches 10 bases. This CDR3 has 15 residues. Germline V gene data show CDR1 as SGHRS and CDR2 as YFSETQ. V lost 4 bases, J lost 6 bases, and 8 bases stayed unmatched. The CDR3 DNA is TGCGCCAGCAGCCCGGGGACAGGGGTGGGCGATACGCAGTATTTT. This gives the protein CASSPGTGVGDTQYF.

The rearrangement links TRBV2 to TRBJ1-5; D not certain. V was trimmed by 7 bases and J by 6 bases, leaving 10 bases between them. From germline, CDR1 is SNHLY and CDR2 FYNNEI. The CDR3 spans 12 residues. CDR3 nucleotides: TGTGCCAGCAAACGTTTCGCTCAGCCCCAGCATTTT. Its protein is CASKRFAQPQHF.

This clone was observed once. The CDR3 DNA is TGTGCCAGCAGCTTGGGCCAGGGCAGGTACGAGCAGTACTTC. This translates into CASSLGQGRYEQYF. The chain uses TRBV5-6 and TRBJ2-7, with D tentatively TRBD1 (5 bases). Per germline, CDR1 SGHDT and CDR2 YYEEEE. The CDR3 extends over 14 amino acids. V was trimmed by 0 bases and J by 4 bases, leaving 11 bases between them. Full variable domain (outside the CDR3, taken from reference TRBV5-6 and TRBJ2-7): DAGVTQSPTHLIKTRGQQVTLRCSPKSGHDTVSWYQQALGQGPQFIFQYYEEEERQRGNFPDRFSGHQFPNYSSELNVNALLLGDSALYLCASSLGQGRYEQYFGPGTRLTVT.

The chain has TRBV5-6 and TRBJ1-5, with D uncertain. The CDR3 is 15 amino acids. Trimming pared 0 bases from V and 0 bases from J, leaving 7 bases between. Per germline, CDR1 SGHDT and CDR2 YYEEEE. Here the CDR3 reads CASSLVPNSNQPQHF. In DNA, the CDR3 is TGTGCCAGCAGCTTGGTCCCGAATAGCAATCAGCCCCAGCATTTT.

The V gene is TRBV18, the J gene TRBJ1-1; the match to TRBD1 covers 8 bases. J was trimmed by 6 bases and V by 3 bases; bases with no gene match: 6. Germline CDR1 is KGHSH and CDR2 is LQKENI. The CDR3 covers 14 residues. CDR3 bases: TGTGCCAGCTCACCCGGACAGGGTATCCCTGAAGCTTTCTTT. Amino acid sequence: CASSPGQGIPEAFF.